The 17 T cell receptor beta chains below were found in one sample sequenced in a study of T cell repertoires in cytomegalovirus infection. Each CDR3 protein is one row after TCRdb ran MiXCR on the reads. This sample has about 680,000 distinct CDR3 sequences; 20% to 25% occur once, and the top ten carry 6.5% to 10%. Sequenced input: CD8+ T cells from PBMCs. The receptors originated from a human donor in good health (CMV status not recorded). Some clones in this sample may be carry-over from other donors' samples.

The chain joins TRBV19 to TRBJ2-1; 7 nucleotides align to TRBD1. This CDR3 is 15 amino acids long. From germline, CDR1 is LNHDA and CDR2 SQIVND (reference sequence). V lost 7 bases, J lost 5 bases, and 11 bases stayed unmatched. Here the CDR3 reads CASTEGQYLHNEQFF. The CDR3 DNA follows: TGTGCCAGTACTGAGGGACAGTACCTTCACAATGAGCAGTTCTTC.

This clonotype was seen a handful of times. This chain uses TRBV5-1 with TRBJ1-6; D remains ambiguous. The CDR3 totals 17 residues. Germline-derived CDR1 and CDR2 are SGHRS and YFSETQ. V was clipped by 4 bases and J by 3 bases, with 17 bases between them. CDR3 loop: CASSLAEGPFYNSPLHF. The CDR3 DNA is TGCGCCAGCAGCCTGGCGGAAGGCCCATTCTATAATTCACCCCTCCACTTT.

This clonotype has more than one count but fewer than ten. The CDR3 spells CASIRGGAGYTF. Written as DNA, the CDR3 is TGTGCCAGCATTCGAGGTGGAGCGGGCTACACCTTC. The V and J genes are TRBV28 and TRBJ1-2; D remains unclear. V was clipped by 7 bases and J by 8 bases, with 14 bases between them. The CDR3 has 12 amino acids. The V gene's germline CDR1 is MDHEN and CDR2 SYDVKM.

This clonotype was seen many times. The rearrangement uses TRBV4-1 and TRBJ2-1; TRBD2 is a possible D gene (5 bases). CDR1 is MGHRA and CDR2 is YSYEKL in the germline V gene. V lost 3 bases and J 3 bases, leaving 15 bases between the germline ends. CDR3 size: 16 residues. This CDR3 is CASSQDSENVYNEQFF. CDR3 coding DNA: TGCGCCAGCAGCCAGGATAGCGAGAACGTCTACAATGAGCAGTTCTTC.

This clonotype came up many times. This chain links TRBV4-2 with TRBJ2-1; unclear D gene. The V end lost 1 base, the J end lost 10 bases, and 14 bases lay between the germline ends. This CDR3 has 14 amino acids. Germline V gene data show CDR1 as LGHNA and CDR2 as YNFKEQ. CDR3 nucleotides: TGTGCCAGCAGCCAAGTTGGCACCGATGCAGAGCAGTTCTTC. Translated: CASSQVGTDAEQFF.

The DNA for the CDR3 is TGTGCCAGCAGTGTTGGGGCGGGGTACGACGAGCAGTACTTC. As protein: CASSVGAGYDEQYF. V gene TRBV25-1 combines with J gene TRBJ2-7; perhaps TRBD2 as D (6 bases). Trimming removed 4 bases from V and 5 bases from J, with 15 bases in between. Germline CDR1 is MGHDK and CDR2 is SYGVNS. The CDR3 has 14 amino acids.

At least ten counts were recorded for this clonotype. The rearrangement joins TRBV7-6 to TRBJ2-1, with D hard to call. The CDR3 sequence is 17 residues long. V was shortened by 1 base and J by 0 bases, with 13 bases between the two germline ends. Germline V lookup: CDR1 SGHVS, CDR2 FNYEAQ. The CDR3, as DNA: TGTGCCAGCAGCTTAGGACCCGGCCCCAGCTCCTACAATGAGCAGTTCTTC. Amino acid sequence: CASSLGPGPSSYNEQFF.

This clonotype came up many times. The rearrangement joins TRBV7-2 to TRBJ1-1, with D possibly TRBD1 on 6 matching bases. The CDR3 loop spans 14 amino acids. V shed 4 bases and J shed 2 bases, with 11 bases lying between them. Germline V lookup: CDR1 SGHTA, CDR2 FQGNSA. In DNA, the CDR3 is TGTGCCAGCAGCTACCCCGGGGGCAACACTGAAGCTTTCTTT. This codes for CASSYPGGNTEAFF.

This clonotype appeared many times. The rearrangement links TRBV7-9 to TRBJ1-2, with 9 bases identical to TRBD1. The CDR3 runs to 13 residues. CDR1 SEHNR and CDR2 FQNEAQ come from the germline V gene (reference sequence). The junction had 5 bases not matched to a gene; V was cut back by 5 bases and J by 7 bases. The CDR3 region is CASSQGQGLGYTF. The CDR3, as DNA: TGTGCCAGCAGCCAAGGACAGGGGCTTGGCTACACCTTC.

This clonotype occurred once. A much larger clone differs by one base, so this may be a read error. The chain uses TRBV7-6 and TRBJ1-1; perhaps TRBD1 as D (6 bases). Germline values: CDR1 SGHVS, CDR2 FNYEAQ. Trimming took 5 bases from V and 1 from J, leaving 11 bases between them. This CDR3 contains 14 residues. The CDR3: CASSAGGGNTEAFF. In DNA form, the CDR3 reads TGTGCCAGCAGCGCCGGAGGGGGGAACACTGAAGCTTTCTTT.

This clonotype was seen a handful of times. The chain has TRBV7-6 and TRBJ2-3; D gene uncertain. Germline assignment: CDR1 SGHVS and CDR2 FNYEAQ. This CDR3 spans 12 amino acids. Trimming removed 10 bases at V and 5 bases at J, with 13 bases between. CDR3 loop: CATRALQDTQYF. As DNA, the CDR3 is TGTGCCACCAGAGCGCTCCAAGATACGCAGTATTTT.

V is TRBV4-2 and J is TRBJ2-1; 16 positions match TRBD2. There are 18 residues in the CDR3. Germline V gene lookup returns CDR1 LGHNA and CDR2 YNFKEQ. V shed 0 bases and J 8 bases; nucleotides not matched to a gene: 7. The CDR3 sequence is CASSQEQGTSGGADEQFF. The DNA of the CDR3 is TGTGCCAGCAGCCAAGAGCAGGGGACTAGCGGGGGGGCCGATGAGCAGTTCTTC.

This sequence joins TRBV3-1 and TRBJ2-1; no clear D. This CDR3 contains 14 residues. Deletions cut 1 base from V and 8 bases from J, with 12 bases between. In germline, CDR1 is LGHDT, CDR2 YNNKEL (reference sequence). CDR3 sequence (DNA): TGTGCCAGCAGCCAAGTAATGGATAGGGATGAGCAGTTCTTC. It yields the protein CASSQVMDRDEQFF.

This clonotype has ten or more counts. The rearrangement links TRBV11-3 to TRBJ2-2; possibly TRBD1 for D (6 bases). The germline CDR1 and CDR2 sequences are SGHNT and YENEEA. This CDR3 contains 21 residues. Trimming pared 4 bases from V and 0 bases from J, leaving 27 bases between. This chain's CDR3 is CASSCPPGHPFNFANTGELFF. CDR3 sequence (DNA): TGTGCCAGCAGCTGCCCCCCGGGACACCCTTTCAATTTCGCGAACACCGGGGAGCTGTTTTTT.

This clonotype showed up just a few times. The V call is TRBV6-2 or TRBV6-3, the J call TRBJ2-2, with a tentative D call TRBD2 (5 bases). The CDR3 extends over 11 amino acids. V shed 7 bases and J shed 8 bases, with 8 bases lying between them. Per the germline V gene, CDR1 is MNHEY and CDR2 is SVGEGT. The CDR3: CASNPGGELFF. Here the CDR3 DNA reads TGTGCCAGCAACCCGGGGGGGGAGCTGTTTTTT.

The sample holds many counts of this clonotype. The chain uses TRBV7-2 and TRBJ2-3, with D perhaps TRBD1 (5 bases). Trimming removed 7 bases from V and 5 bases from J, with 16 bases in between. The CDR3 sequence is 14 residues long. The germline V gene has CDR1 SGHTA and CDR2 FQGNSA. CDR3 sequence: CASIPWGFEDTQYF. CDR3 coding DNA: TGTGCCAGCATCCCTTGGGGCTTTGAAGATACGCAGTATTTT. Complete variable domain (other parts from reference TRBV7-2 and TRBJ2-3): GAGVSQSPSNKVTEKGKDVELRCDPISGHTALYWYRQSLGQGLEFLIYFQGNSAPDKSGLPSDRFSAERTGGSVSTLTIQRTQQEDSAVYLCASIPWGFEDTQYFGPGTRLTVL.

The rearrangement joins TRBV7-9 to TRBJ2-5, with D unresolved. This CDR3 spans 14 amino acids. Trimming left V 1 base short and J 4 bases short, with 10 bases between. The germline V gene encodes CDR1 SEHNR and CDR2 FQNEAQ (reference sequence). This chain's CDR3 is CASSLVGRPETQYF. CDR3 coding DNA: TGTGCCAGCAGCTTAGTTGGCAGGCCAGAGACCCAGTACTTC.